This entry lists 20 T cell receptor beta chains sequenced from one sample in a study of cytomegalovirus exposure and HLA in healthy donors. The PCR made use of 60 Vbeta and 13 Jbeta primers. Repertoires were generated with immunoSEQ multiplex PCR, while TCRdb's copy carries only in-frame clones and drops some. The sample carries fewer than 150,000 clones, 60% to 85% recorded once. The sequenced material came from PBMCs. Receptors were obtained from a woman aged 40 to 50 in good health and CMV-seropositive.

This clone was picked up one time. This sequence joins TRBV7-8 and TRBJ1-1; 7 positions agree with TRBD1. Germline loops: CDR1 SGHVS, CDR2 FQNEAQ. Trimming at V came to 4 bases and at J to 1 base, leaving 9 bases not matched to a gene. This CDR3 comprises 16 residues. The CDR3 loop reads CASSSSRGQRNTEAFF. DNA of the CDR3: TGTGCCAGCAGCTCTAGTAGGGGGCAAAGGAACACTGAAGCTTTCTTT.

V gene TRBV2 combines with J gene TRBJ2-5; 13 bases agree with TRBD2. Germline trimming cut 4 bases from V and 5 bases from J; bases unmatched to any gene: 1. CDR3 length: 14 amino acids. Germline assignment: CDR1 SNHLY and CDR2 FYNNEI. As DNA, the CDR3 is TGTGCCAGCAGTGCGACTAGCGGGGGGGAGACCCAGTACTTC. Translation gives CASSATSGGETQYF.

The CDR3 region has the DNA TGTGCCAGCAGCTTAGCGCGCCAACTATCGGGAAACACCATATATTTT. It yields the protein CASSLARQLSGNTIYF. The chain uses TRBV7-6 and TRBJ1-3; D not certain. The CDR3 is 16 residues long. Germline V lookup: CDR1 SGHVS, CDR2 FNYEAQ. The germline V and J ends were trimmed by 0 bases and 4 bases, with 13 bases remaining between them.

This chain links TRBV7-9 with TRBJ2-3; D gene unclear. V lost 1 base to trimming and J lost 2 bases, with 10 bases between them. The CDR3 runs 15 residues. CDR1 is SEHNR, CDR2 FQNEAQ, per germline (reference sequence). The CDR3 sequence: CASSLGLGYTDTQYF. As DNA, the CDR3 is TGTGCCAGCAGCTTAGGATTGGGCTACACAGATACGCAGTATTTT.

The J gene is TRBJ1-3, the V gene TRBV29-1; the D gene is possibly TRBD1 (6 bases). CDR1 is SQVTM and CDR2 is ANQGSEA in the germline V gene. Trimming cost V 4 bases and J 2 bases, with 9 bases left between them. The CDR3 covers 13 residues. The CDR3 reads CSVGGGPGNTIYF. CDR3 coding DNA: TGCAGCGTTGGGGGGGGCCCTGGAAACACCATATATTTT.

The CDR3 coding sequence is TGTGCTAGTGGTTTAGCAGGGCAGAATTCACCCCTCCACTTT. It specifies CASGLAGQNSPLHF. The gene calls are TRBV12-5 and TRBJ1-6, with D tentatively TRBD1 (5 bases). The length of the CDR3 is 14 residues. Germline CDR1 is LGHNT and CDR2 is FRNRAP. Trimming removed 3 bases at V and 7 bases at J, with 10 bases between.

The chain employs TRBV2 and TRBJ2-1; TRBD2 matches 8 bases. Trimming removed 6 bases from V and 8 bases from J; junction bases left unmatched: 15. Germline loops: CDR1 SNHLY, CDR2 FYNNEI. The CDR3 is 16 residues long. CDR3 bases: TGTGCCAGCAGAGGATTGACGGGGGGGCATTCCGATGAGCAGTTCTTC. Translating gives CASRGLTGGHSDEQFF.

CDR3 in amino acids: CASSIGQGNIHEQYF. The CDR3 region has the DNA TGTGCCAGCAGCATCGGACAGGGTAATATACACGAGCAGTACTTC. The chain joins TRBV13 to TRBJ2-7; 8 nucleotides agree with TRBD1. This CDR3 is built from 15 residues. Germline CDR1 PRHDT, CDR2 FYEKMQ (reference sequence). Unmatched junction bases numbered 11, after V lost 5 bases and J lost 5 bases.

The CDR3 is CASSLSSGAGTEAFF. DNA of the CDR3: TGTGCCAGCAGTTTATCTTCAGGGGCAGGGACTGAAGCTTTCTTT. J is TRBJ1-1 and V is TRBV27; the D gene is possibly TRBD1 (6 bases). This CDR3 contains 15 residues. Germline-derived CDR1 and CDR2 are MNHEY and SMNVEV (reference sequence). Trimming left V 0 bases short and J 5 bases short, with 13 bases between.

This clone turned up a few times. The J gene is TRBJ1-1, the V gene TRBV5-5; D remains ambiguous. The germline V and J ends were trimmed by 0 bases and 6 bases, with 15 bases remaining between them. The length of the CDR3 is 15 residues. Germline V gene lookup returns CDR1 SGHKS and CDR2 YYEKEE (reference sequence). The CDR3 region has the DNA TGTGCCAGCAGCTTGGGGTTCAGAGGAAAGGCTGAAGCTTTCTTT. It yields the protein CASSLGFRGKAEAFF.

The chain is built from TRBV10-3 and TRBJ2-5; 7 nucleotides align to TRBD2. This CDR3 has 13 amino acids. V trimming: 11 bases; J trimming: 2 bases; junction bases outside the gene matches: 8. Germline CDR1 ENHRY, CDR2 SYGVKD. The CDR3: CAHGAAGQETQYF. Here the CDR3 DNA reads TGTGCCCACGGGGCAGCGGGACAAGAGACCCAGTACTTC.

The chain joins TRBV6-1 to TRBJ1-2; 9 nucleotides align to TRBD1. Germline V gene sequence: CDR1 MNHNS, CDR2 SASEGT. V lost 2 bases, J lost 7 bases, and 8 bases stayed unmatched. This CDR3 has 15 amino acids. The CDR3 nucleotides are TGTGCCAGCAGTGAACTCCACAGGGGGCACGGTGGCTACACCTTC. As protein: CASSELHRGHGGYTF.

The chain carries TRBV11-2 and TRBJ1-5; D possibly corresponds to TRBD1 (5 bases). The length of the CDR3 is 13 residues. V lost 5 bases and J lost 7, with 12 bases in between. Germline CDR1 reads SGHAT; CDR2 reads FQNNGV. The CDR3 sequence: CASSVERGQPQHF. As DNA, the CDR3 is TGTGCCAGCAGCGTCGAGCGGGGCCAGCCCCAGCATTTT.

This chain uses TRBV19 with TRBJ2-1, with 8 nucleotides matching TRBD1. The CDR3 consists of 15 residues. V lost 5 bases and J lost 1; bases outside the gene matches: 4. The germline V gene encodes CDR1 LNHDA and CDR2 SQIVND (reference sequence). The CDR3 sequence is CASSLTGESYNEQFF. DNA of the CDR3: TGTGCCAGTAGTCTGACAGGGGAATCCTACAATGAGCAGTTCTTC.

This chain connects TRBV19 to TRBJ1-1, with D uncertain. Trimming shortened V by 3 bases and J by 7 bases, and 12 bases separated the two germline ends. CDR1 and CDR2 from the germline V gene are LNHDA and SQIVND (reference sequence). The CDR3 runs to 13 residues. The CDR3 DNA is TGTGCCAGTAGTATTAGGGCAGCGGATGAAGCTTTCTTT. This gives the protein CASSIRAADEAFF.

The V gene is TRBV6-4, the J gene TRBJ2-5; 7 nucleotides line up with TRBD1. The end of the DNA aligns better with TRBJ2-7, so the J call may be wrong. Germline V CDR1 and CDR2: MRHNA, SNTAGT. The CDR3 has 13 amino acids. This CDR3 is CASSVRQGVEQYF. The CDR3, as DNA: TGTGCCAGCAGTGTCCGACAGGGTGTCGAGCAGTACTTC.

The chain recombines TRBV7-3 with TRBJ2-3; 9 nucleotides match TRBD1. This CDR3 spans 15 amino acids. J lost 11 bases, V lost 4 bases, and 13 bases had no gene match. Germline CDR1 and CDR2: SGHTA and FQGTGA. CDR3 residues: CASSSGGTGTIGQYF. The CDR3 nucleotides read TGTGCCAGCAGCTCAGGGGGGACAGGGACAATTGGGCAGTATTTT.

The J gene is TRBJ2-7, the V gene TRBV5-4, with TRBD2 matching 7 bases. Unmatched junction bases numbered 15, after V lost 7 bases and J lost 8 bases. This CDR3 contains 14 residues. From germline, CDR1 is SGHNT and CDR2 YYREEE (reference sequence). CDR3 in amino acids: CASSSAGTRLKQYF. The CDR3 nucleotides are TGTGCCAGCTCATCAGCGGGGACCCGTCTCAAGCAGTACTTC.

This clone was observed a handful of times. The rearrangement uses TRBV6-5 and TRBJ1-4; D call uncertain. The CDR3 runs 15 residues. V gave up 0 bases and J gave up 0 bases, with 5 bases separating them. Germline assignment: CDR1 MNHEY and CDR2 SVGAGI. CDR3 residues: CASSYSTATNEKLFF. The CDR3, as DNA: TGTGCCAGCAGTTACTCGACTGCAACTAATGAAAAACTGTTTTTT.

V is TRBV10-1 and J is TRBJ2-5; D not resolved. The J call could be wrong; TRBJ2-7 is a better fit for the DNA end. The germline gives CDR1 WNHNN, CDR2 SYGVQD (reference sequence). This CDR3 comprises 11 residues. CDR3 in amino acids: CASSELSEQYF. The DNA of the CDR3 is TGCGCCAGCAGTGAGTTGAGCGAGCAGTACTTC.